This T cell receptor beta chain stems from a study of cytomegalovirus exposure and HLA in healthy donors. Findings of the study overall: A later analysis reported that several of the most significant clusters appeared to be linked to common viral pathogens, among them Epstein-Barr virus. A missense variant in DCLRE1C was later tied to TCR beta V- and J-gene trimming. The likely explanation for a cluster of highly shared sequence variants was sequencing artifact.

The PCR used 60 Vbeta and 13 Jbeta primers. TCRdb's table, derived via immunoSEQ multiplex PCR, lists solely in-frame clones and lacks some. The sample holds hundreds of thousands of clones, just over 75% seen once. Notes on this clone: The antigen is unknown.

Input material: PBMCs. The clonotype was recovered from a woman in her fifties or sixties in good health and CMV-seropositive.

The CDR3 bases are TGTGCCAGCAGCCCCAATGGGGGGGCTGGAAACACCATATATTTT. This codes for CASSPNGGAGNTIYF. V gene TRBV5-4 combines with J gene TRBJ1-3; D might be TRBD1 (5 bases). The CDR3 contains 15 residues. V was trimmed by 4 bases and J by 2 bases, leaving 13 bases between them. The V gene's germline CDR1 is SGHNT and CDR2 YYREEE (reference sequence).